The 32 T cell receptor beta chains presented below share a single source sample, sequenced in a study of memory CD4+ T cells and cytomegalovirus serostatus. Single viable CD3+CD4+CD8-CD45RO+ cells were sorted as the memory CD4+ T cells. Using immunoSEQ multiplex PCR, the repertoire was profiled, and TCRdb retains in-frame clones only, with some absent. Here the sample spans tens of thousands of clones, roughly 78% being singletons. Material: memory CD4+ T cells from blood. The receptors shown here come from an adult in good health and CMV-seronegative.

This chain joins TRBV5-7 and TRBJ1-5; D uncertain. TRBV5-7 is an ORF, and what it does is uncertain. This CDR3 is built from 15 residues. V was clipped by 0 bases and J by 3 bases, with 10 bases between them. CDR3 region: CASSLAGDDNQPQHF. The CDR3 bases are TGTGCCAGCAGCTTGGCTGGGGATGACAATCAGCCCCAGCATTTT.

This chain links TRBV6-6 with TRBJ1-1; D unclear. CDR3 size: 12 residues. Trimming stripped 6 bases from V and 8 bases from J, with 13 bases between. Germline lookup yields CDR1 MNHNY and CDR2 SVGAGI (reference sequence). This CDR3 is CASRVGPREAFF. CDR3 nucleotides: TGTGCCAGCAGGGTCGGACCGCGCGAAGCTTTCTTT.

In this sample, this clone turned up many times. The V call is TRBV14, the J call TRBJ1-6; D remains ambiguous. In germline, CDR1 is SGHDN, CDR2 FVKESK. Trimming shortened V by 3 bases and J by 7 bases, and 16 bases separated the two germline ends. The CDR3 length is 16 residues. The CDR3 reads CASSHKWTAGNSPLHF. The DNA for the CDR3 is TGTGCCAGCAGCCATAAATGGACGGCAGGCAATTCACCCCTCCACTTT.

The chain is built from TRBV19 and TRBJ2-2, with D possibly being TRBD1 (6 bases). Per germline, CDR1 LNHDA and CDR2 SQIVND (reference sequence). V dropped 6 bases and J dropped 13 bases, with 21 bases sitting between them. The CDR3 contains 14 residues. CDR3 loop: CASSGSGRGGSLFF. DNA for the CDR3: TGTGCCAGTAGCGGCTCGGGGAGAGGGGGATCGCTGTTTTTT.

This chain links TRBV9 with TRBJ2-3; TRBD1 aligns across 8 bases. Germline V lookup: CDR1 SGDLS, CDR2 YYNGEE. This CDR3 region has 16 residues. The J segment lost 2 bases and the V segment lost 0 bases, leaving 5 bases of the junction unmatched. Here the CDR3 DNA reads TGTGCCAGCAGCGTAGCTGGGGGACAGGTCACAGATACGCAGTATTTT. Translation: CASSVAGGQVTDTQYF.

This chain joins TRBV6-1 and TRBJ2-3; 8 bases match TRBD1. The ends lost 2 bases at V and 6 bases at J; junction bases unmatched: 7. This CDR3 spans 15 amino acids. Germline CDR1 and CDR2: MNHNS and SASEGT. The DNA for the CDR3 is TGTGCCAGCAGTGAATCGAGGGCAGGGGGCGATACGCAGTATTTT. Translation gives CASSESRAGGDTQYF.

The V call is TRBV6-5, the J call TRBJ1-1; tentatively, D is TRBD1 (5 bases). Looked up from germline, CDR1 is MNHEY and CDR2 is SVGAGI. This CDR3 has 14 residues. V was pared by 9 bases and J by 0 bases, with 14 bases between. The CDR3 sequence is CARRVAGLNTEAFF. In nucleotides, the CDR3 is TGTGCCAGACGGGTGGCAGGGCTGAACACTGAAGCTTTCTTT.

The CDR3 here is CASSALQGNTEAFF. The CDR3 nucleotides are TGTGCCAGCAGCGCCCTACAGGGGAACACTGAAGCTTTCTTT. This chain joins TRBV28 and TRBJ1-1, with D possibly TRBD1 on 6 matching bases. Trimming took off 6 bases at V and 1 base at J, with 12 bases between the two ends. Germline assignment: CDR1 MDHEN and CDR2 SYDVKM. The length of the CDR3 is 14 residues.

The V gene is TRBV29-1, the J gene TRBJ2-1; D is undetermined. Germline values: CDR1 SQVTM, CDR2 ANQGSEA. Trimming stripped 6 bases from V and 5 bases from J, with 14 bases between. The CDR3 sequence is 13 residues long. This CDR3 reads CSVGGRIDNEQFF. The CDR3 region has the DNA TGCAGCGTCGGTGGCAGAATCGACAATGAGCAGTTCTTC.

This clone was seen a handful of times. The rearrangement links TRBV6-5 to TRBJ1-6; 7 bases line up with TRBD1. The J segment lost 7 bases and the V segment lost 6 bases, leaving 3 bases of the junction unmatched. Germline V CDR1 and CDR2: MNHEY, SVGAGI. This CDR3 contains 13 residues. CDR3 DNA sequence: TGTGCCAGCAGAAGACAGGGAAATTCACCCCTCCACTTT. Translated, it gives CASRRQGNSPLHF.

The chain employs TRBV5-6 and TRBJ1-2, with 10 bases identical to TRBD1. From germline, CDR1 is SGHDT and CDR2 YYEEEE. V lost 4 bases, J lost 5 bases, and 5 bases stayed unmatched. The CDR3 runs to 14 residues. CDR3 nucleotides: TGTGCCAGCAGCGTAAGGGACAGGGGATATGGCTACACCTTC. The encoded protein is CASSVRDRGYGYTF.

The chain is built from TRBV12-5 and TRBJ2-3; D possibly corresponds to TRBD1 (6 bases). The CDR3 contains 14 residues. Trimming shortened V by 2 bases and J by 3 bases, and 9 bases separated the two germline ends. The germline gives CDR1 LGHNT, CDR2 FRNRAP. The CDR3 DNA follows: TGTGCTAGTGGTTTGTACAGGGAGACAGATACGCAGTATTTT. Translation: CASGLYRETDTQYF.

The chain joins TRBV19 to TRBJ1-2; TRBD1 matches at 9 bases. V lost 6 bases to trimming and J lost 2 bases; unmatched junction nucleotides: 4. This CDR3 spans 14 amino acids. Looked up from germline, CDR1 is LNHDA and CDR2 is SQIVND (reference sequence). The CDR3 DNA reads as TGTGCCAGTAGGAAGACAGGGGGAAACTATGGCTACACCTTC. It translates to CASRKTGGNYGYTF.

CDR3 loop: CASILRGVFYEQYF. As DNA, the CDR3 is TGTGCCAGCATACTCCGGGGGGTATTCTACGAGCAGTACTTC. The chain carries TRBV6-1 and TRBJ2-7, with TRBD2 matching 7 bases. J was trimmed by 3 bases and V by 7 bases; bases with no gene match: 9. Germline loops: CDR1 MNHNS, CDR2 SASEGT. The CDR3 sequence is 14 residues long.

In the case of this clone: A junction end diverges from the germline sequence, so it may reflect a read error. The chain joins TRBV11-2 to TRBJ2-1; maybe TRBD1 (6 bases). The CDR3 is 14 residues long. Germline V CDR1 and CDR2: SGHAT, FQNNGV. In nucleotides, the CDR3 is TGTGCCAGCAGCCGGACAGTTCTCTACAATGAACAGTTCTTC. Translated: CASSRTVLYNEQFF.

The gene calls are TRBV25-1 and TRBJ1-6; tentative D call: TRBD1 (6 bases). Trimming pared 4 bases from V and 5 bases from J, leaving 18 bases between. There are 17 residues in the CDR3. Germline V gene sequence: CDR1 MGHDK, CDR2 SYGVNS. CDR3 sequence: CASSAQKGEANNSPLHF. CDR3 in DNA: TGTGCCAGCAGTGCCCAGAAGGGGGAGGCCAATAATTCACCCCTCCACTTT.

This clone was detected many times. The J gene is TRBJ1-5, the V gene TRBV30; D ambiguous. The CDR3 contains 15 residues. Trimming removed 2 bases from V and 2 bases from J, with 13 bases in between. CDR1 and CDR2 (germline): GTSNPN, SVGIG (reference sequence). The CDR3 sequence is CAWSLPWLGNQPQHF. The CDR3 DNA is TGTGCCTGGAGTCTCCCCTGGTTGGGCAATCAGCCCCAGCATTTT.

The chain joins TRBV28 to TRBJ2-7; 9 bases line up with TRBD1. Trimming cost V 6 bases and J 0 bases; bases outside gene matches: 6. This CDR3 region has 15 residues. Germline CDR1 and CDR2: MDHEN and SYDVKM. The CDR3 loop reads CASRPDRGGSYEQYF. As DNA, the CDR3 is TGTGCCAGCAGACCCGACAGGGGGGGCTCCTACGAGCAGTACTTC. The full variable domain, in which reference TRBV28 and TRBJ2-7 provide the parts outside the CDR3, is DVKVTQSSRYLVKRTGEKVFLECVQDMDHENMFWYRQDPGLGLRLIYFSYDVKMKEKGDIPEGYSVSREKKERFSLILESASTNQTSMYLCASRPDRGGSYEQYFGPGTRLTVT.

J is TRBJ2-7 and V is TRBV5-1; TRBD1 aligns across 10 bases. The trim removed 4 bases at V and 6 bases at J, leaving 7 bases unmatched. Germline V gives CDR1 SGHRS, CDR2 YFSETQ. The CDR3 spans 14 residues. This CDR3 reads CASSRDRGSGEQYF. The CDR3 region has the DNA TGCGCCAGCAGCCGGGACAGGGGTTCTGGCGAGCAGTACTTC.

The CDR3 coding sequence is TGTGCCAGCAGTGAAGGGGGGTCCGGGACAGGGATTTCACCCCTCCACTTT. Its protein product is CASSEGGSGTGISPLHF. The genes are TRBV6-1 and TRBJ1-6, with 9 bases lining up with TRBD1. The CDR3 is 17 amino acids. The trim removed 1 base at V and 9 bases at J, leaving 10 bases unmatched. The germline V gene encodes CDR1 MNHNS and CDR2 SASEGT.

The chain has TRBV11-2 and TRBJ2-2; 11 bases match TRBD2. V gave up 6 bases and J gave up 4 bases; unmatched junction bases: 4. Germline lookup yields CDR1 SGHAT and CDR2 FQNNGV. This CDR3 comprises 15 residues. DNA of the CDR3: TGTGCCAGCAGTGGGACTAGCGGCTTCACCGGGGAGCTGTTTTTT. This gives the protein CASSGTSGFTGELFF.

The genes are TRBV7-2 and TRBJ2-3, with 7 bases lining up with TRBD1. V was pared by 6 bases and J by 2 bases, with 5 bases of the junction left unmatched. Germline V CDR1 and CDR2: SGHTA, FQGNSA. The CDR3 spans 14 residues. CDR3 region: CASSSGQNTDTQYF. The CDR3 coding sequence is TGTGCCAGCAGTTCGGGACAGAACACAGATACGCAGTATTTT.

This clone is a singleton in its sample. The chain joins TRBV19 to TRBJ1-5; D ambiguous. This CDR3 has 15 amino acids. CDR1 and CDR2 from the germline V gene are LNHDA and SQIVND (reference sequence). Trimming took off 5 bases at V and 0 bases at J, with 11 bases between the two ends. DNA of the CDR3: TGTGCCAGTAGTCGTGGACCAAATAGCAATCAGCCCCAGCATTTT. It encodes CASSRGPNSNQPQHF. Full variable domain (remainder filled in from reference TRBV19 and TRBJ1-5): DGGITQSPKYLFRKEGQNVTLSCEQNLNHDAMYWYRQDPGQGLRLIYYSQIVNDFQKGDIAEGYSVSREKKESFPLTVTSAQKNPTAFYLCASSRGPNSNQPQHFGDGTRLSIL.

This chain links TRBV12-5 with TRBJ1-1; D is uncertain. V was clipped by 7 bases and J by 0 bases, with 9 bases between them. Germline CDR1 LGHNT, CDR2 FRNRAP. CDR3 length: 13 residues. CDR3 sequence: CASARLMNTEAFF. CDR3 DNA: TGTGCTAGTGCCCGCCTCATGAACACTGAAGCTTTCTTT.

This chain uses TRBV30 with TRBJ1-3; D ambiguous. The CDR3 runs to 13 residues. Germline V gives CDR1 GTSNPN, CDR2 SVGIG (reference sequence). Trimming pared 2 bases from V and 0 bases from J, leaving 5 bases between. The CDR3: CAWSQSSGNTIYF. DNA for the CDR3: TGTGCCTGGAGTCAGAGCTCTGGAAACACCATATATTTT.

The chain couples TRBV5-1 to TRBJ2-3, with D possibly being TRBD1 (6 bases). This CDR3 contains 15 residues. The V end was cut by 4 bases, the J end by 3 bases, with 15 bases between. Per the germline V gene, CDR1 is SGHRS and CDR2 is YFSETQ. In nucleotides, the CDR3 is TGCGCCAGCAGCCCTGGGACACTTGGGACAGATACGCAGTATTTT. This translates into CASSPGTLGTDTQYF.

CDR3 in DNA: TGTGCCAGCAGCTTGAGGGACTCTCTTTACCAAGAGACCCAGTACTTC. Protein sequence: CASSLRDSLYQETQYF. V and J are TRBV11-2 and TRBJ2-5, with D perhaps TRBD2 (6 bases). Germline assignment: CDR1 SGHAT and CDR2 FQNNGV. Trimming took 3 bases from V and 0 from J, leaving 14 bases between them. CDR3 length equals 16 residues. Full variable domain (outside the CDR3, taken from reference TRBV11-2 and TRBJ2-5): EAGVAQSPRYKIIEKRQSVAFWCNPISGHATLYWYQQILGQGPKLLIQFQNNGVVDDSQLPKDRFSAERLKGVDSTLKIQPAKLEDSAVYLCASSLRDSLYQETQYFGPGTRLLVL.

The CDR3 is CASSLGRGSQPQHF. The CDR3 coding sequence is TGTGCCAGCAGCTTAGGCAGGGGCAGCCAGCCCCAGCATTTT. The chain couples TRBV7-2 to TRBJ1-5, with D possibly TRBD1 on 6 matching bases. Trimming stripped 1 base from V and 7 bases from J, with 11 bases between. CDR3 length: 14 residues. Germline V gives CDR1 SGHTA, CDR2 FQGNSA.

The CDR3 here is CASSLDSIQPQHF. The CDR3 DNA is TGTGCCAGCAGCTTAGATAGTATTCAGCCCCAGCATTTT. This chain links TRBV11-2 with TRBJ1-5, with D unclear. V lost 0 bases, J lost 6 bases, and 6 bases lay in between. CDR1 is SGHAT, CDR2 FQNNGV, per germline. This CDR3 is 13 amino acids long. The full variable domain, in which reference TRBV11-2 and TRBJ1-5 provide the parts outside the CDR3, is EAGVAQSPRYKIIEKRQSVAFWCNPISGHATLYWYQQILGQGPKLLIQFQNNGVVDDSQLPKDRFSAERLKGVDSTLKIQPAKLEDSAVYLCASSLDSIQPQHFGDGTRLSIL.

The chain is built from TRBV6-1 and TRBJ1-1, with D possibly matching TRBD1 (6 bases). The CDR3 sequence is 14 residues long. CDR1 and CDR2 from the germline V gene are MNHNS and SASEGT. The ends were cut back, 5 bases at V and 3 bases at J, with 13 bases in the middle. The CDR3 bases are TGTGCCAGCAGTTTAAAACAGGGATACACTGAAGCTTTCTTT. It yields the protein CASSLKQGYTEAFF.

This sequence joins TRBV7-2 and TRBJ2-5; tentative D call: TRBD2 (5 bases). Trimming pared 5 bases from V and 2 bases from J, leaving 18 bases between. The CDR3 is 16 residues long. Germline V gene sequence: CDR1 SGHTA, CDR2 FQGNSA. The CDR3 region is CASSQVSGLGQETQYF. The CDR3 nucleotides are TGTGCCAGCAGCCAGGTTTCGGGGTTGGGTCAAGAGACCCAGTACTTC.

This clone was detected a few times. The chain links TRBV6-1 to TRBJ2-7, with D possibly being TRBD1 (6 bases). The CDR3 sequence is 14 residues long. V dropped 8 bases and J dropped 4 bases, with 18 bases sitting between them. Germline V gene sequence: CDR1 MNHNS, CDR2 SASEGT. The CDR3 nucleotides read TGTGCCAGCGGCGCGGGCAGGGGCCCTTACGAGCAGTACTTC. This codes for CASGAGRGPYEQYF.